Listed here are 28 T cell receptor beta chains from one sample, sequenced in a study of T cells after yellow fever vaccination. MiXCR was run by TCRdb on the 5' RACE reads, yielding one entry per CDR3 protein. The table has about 330,000 distinct CDR3 sequences, around 8.1% seen once. This material consisted of PBMCs, taken around 45 days after the first yellow fever vaccination. These receptors were taken from a man aged 18-30 years who received the YFV17D yellow fever vaccine.

The chain employs TRBV10-3 and TRBJ2-2, with unresolved D. Germline V gives CDR1 ENHRY, CDR2 SYGVKD. The V and J ends lost 6 bases and 1 base respectively, with 12 bases between them. This CDR3 spans 15 amino acids. CDR3 sequence reads: CAISLAALNTGELFF. In DNA, the CDR3 is TGTGCCATCAGCCTTGCGGCCCTGAACACCGGGGAGCTGTTTTTT.

This clonotype appeared a few times. The CDR3 loop is CASSLVSPHYEQYF. CDR3 DNA sequence: TGCGCCAGCAGCTTGGTGTCGCCCCACTACGAGCAGTACTTC. The genes are TRBV5-1 and TRBJ2-7, with unresolved D. The V gene lost 0 bases and the J gene lost 3 bases, with 10 bases spanning the gap. This CDR3 comprises 14 residues. Germline loops: CDR1 SGHRS, CDR2 YFSETQ. Full variable domain (rest looked up from reference TRBV5-1 and TRBJ2-7): KAGVTQTPRYLIKTRGQQVTLSCSPISGHRSVSWYQQTPGQGLQFLFEYFSETQRNKGNFPGRFSGRQFSNSRSEMNVSTLELGDSALYLCASSLVSPHYEQYFGPGTRLTVT.

This clonotype was seen at least ten times. Here the CDR3 DNA reads TGTGCCAGCTCACCACGGCGGGGGCCGTACACCGGGGAGCTGTTTTTT. Translating it yields CASSPRRGPYTGELFF. V gene TRBV18 combines with J gene TRBJ2-2, with D perhaps TRBD2 (7 bases). Deletions cut 1 base from V and 3 bases from J, with 12 bases between. In germline, CDR1 is KGHSH, CDR2 LQKENI. CDR3 length: 16 residues.

This clonotype has only a few counts. The V gene is TRBV5-4, the J gene TRBJ2-7; D remains ambiguous. The germline V and J ends were trimmed by 1 base and 5 bases, with 10 bases remaining between them. The CDR3 consists of 13 residues. Germline V gene sequence: CDR1 SGHNT, CDR2 YYREEE (reference sequence). The CDR3 DNA reads TGTGCCAGCAGCTTGAAGGGTAAGGACGAGCAGTACGTC. It translates to CASSLKGKDEQYV.

This clonotype has a handful of counts. The rearrangement joins TRBV6-2 or TRBV6-3 to TRBJ2-7, with D possibly TRBD2 on 6 matching bases. The CDR3 extends over 15 amino acids. CDR1 MNHEY and CDR2 SVGEGT come from the germline V gene. V was shortened by 7 bases and J by 1 base, with 17 bases between the two germline ends. CDR3 amino acids: CASTKGRLASYEQYF. DNA for the CDR3: TGTGCCAGCACCAAAGGGCGGCTAGCGTCCTACGAGCAGTACTTC.

This clonotype was recorded many times. The chain uses TRBV5-1 and TRBJ2-6; D gene ambiguous. This CDR3 has 14 residues. Per germline, CDR1 SGHRS and CDR2 YFSETQ. Trimming removed 6 bases at V and 0 bases at J, with 7 bases between. The CDR3: CASNPISGANVLTF. The CDR3 DNA sequence: TGCGCCAGCAACCCGATCTCTGGGGCCAACGTCCTGACTTTC.

This clonotype was recorded at least ten times. The genes are TRBV15 and TRBJ1-2, with a weak D call TRBD1 (6 bases). The CDR3 covers 13 residues. V lost 0 bases and J 8 bases, leaving 10 bases between the germline ends. Per the germline V gene, CDR1 is LNHNV and CDR2 is YYDKDF (reference sequence). This chain's CDR3 is CATSREGAWGYTF. For the CDR3, the DNA is TGTGCCACCAGCAGAGAGGGGGCCTGGGGCTACACCTTC. Drawing the rest from reference TRBV15 and TRBJ1-2, the complete variable domain is DAMVIQNPRYQVTQFGKPVTLSCSQTLNHNVMYWYQQKSSQAPKLLFHYYDKDFNNEADTPDNFQSRRPNTSFCFLDIRSPGLGDTAMYLCATSREGAWGYTFGSGTRLTVV.

The V call is TRBV5-4, the J call TRBJ2-5, with D possibly being TRBD1 or TRBD2 (6 bases each). This CDR3 is 14 amino acids long. Germline CDR1 and CDR2: SGHNT and YYREEE (reference sequence). V was pared by 3 bases and J by 0 bases, with 9 bases between. CDR3 protein: CASSWGAYQETQYF. The CDR3, as DNA: TGTGCCAGCAGCTGGGGGGCCTACCAAGAGACCCAGTACTTC. The full variable domain, rest sourced from reference TRBV5-4 and TRBJ2-5, is ETGVTQSPTHLIKTRGQQVTLRCSSQSGHNTVSWYQQALGQGPQFIFQYYREEENGRGNFPPRFSGLQFPNYSSELNVNALELDDSALYLCASSWGAYQETQYFGPGTRLLVL.

A few counts support this clonotype. J is TRBJ2-3 and V is TRBV9; D is perhaps TRBD1 (5 bases). Trimming shortened V by 4 bases and J by 4 bases, and 13 bases separated the two germline ends. CDR3 size: 14 residues. Germline V CDR1 and CDR2: SGDLS, YYNGEE. Written as DNA, the CDR3 is TGTGCCAGCAGCACGACAGCGTCGGCAGATACGCAGTATTTT. Protein product: CASSTTASADTQYF.

In the case of this clonotype: Because the CDR3 is missing its conserved closing phenylalanine or tryptophan, this is likely a read error. This rearrangement joins TRBV4-3 to TRBJ2-5, with D perhaps TRBD1 (6 bases). Per the germline V gene, CDR1 is LGHNA and CDR2 is YSLEER. V lost 3 bases and J 3 bases, leaving 8 bases between the germline ends. The CDR3 loop spans 13 amino acids. The CDR3 spells CASSQAGEETQYL. The CDR3 DNA is TGCGCCAGCAGCCAGGCAGGGGAAGAGACCCAGTACCTC.

This clonotype was seen a few times. The chain couples TRBV19 to TRBJ2-1; possibly TRBD2 for D (7 bases). Between the trimmed V and J ends, which lost 3 bases and 5 bases, there was a span of 11 bases. The CDR3 runs 14 residues. The germline V gene encodes CDR1 LNHDA and CDR2 SQIVND (reference sequence). In nucleotides, the CDR3 is TGTGCCAGTAGTATTTCGGGGGGCGACAATGAGCAGTTCTTC. It yields the protein CASSISGGDNEQFF.

This rearrangement joins TRBV4-3 to TRBJ1-1; D not certain. The CDR3 is 15 amino acids. Germline V gene sequence: CDR1 LGHNA, CDR2 YSLEER. Trimming removed 3 bases at V and 4 bases at J, with 15 bases between. The CDR3 sequence: CASSHAALRSTEAFF. The CDR3 DNA is TGCGCCAGCAGCCACGCTGCTCTCAGGAGCACTGAAGCTTTCTTT.

This sequence joins TRBV5-1 and TRBJ2-2; tentative D call: TRBD1 (5 bases). V was trimmed by 5 bases and J by 0 bases, leaving 11 bases between them. This CDR3 spans 15 amino acids. The germline gives CDR1 SGHRS, CDR2 YFSETQ. The CDR3: CASRPGFSNTGELFF. As DNA, the CDR3 is TGCGCCAGCAGGCCAGGGTTTTCGAACACCGGGGAGCTGTTTTTT.

This clonotype appeared a few times. The chain couples TRBV21-1 to TRBJ2-2. TRBV21-1 is a pseudogene locus. The CDR3 spans 14 residues. CDR3: CASSKSKVTGELFF. In DNA, the CDR3 is TGTGCCAGCAGCAAAAGCAAGGTTACCGGGGAGCTGTTTTTT.

This clonotype appeared a few times. The chain is built from TRBV29-1 and TRBJ1-6; 9 bases are a match to TRBD1. With 6 bases clipped from V and 6 bases from J, the junction kept 3 bases outside the gene matches. Germline V gene data show CDR1 as SQVTM and CDR2 as ANQGSEA. The CDR3 contains 13 residues. The CDR3 loop reads CSVQQGANSPLHF. CDR3 nucleotide sequence: TGCAGCGTCCAACAGGGGGCTAATTCACCCCTCCACTTT.

This sequence joins TRBV5-6 and TRBJ2-1, with 8 nucleotides matching TRBD2. The CDR3 is 16 residues long. V dropped 4 bases and J dropped 8; count of bases not matched to a gene: 14. The germline V gene has CDR1 SGHDT and CDR2 YYEEEE. The CDR3 here is CASSLRVSGGQYEQFF. CDR3 nucleotides: TGTGCCAGCAGCCTGCGAGTAAGCGGGGGCCAATATGAGCAGTTCTTC. Looking up the rest from reference TRBV5-6 and TRBJ2-1 gives the full variable domain: DAGVTQSPTHLIKTRGQQVTLRCSPKSGHDTVSWYQQALGQGPQFIFQYYEEEERQRGNFPDRFSGHQFPNYSSELNVNALLLGDSALYLCASSLRVSGGQYEQFFGPGTRLTVL.

This clonotype was recorded at least ten times. This chain links TRBV5-1 with TRBJ2-1; perhaps TRBD1 as D (6 bases). Germline values: CDR1 SGHRS, CDR2 YFSETQ. The CDR3 length is 13 residues. V lost 2 bases and J lost 6, with 9 bases in between. The CDR3 protein is CASSFTGFNEQFF. For the CDR3, the DNA is TGCGCCAGCAGCTTCACAGGGTTCAATGAGCAGTTCTTC.

This chain joins TRBV19 and TRBJ1-2; D unclear. The V end was cut by 4 bases, the J end by 8 bases, with 14 bases between. The CDR3 is 13 residues long. The germline gives CDR1 LNHDA, CDR2 SQIVND (reference sequence). This CDR3 is CASSTRQAGGYTF. CDR3 DNA: TGTGCCAGTAGTACCAGACAAGCGGGCGGCTACACCTTC.

This clonotype was observed a handful of times. The chain is built from TRBV29-1 and TRBJ2-5; D ambiguous. Per the germline V gene, CDR1 is SQVTM and CDR2 is ANQGSEA. This CDR3 is built from 12 residues. The V end lost 4 bases, the J end lost 3 bases, and 9 bases lay between the germline ends. CDR3: CSVVSSKETQYF. The DNA for the CDR3 is TGCAGCGTTGTATCCAGCAAAGAGACCCAGTACTTC.

In its sample, this clonotype was seen many times. The chain carries TRBV7-8 and TRBJ1-1; no clear D gene. Trimming removed 5 bases from V and 6 bases from J, with 13 bases in between. The CDR3 consists of 13 residues. The germline V gene has CDR1 SGHVS and CDR2 FQNEAQ. For the CDR3, the DNA is TGTGCCAGCAGCCTACAGCAAAACTCTGAAGCTTTCTTT. Amino acid sequence: CASSLQQNSEAFF. Full variable domain (outside the CDR3, taken from reference TRBV7-8 and TRBJ1-1): GAGVSQSPRYKVAKRGQDVALRCDPISGHVSLFWYQQALGQGPEFLTYFQNEAQLDKSGLPSDRFFAERPEGSVSTLKIQRTQQEDSAVYLCASSLQQNSEAFFGQGTRLTVV.

The genes are TRBV20-1 and TRBJ2-7; D is possibly TRBD1 (5 bases). The CDR3 runs 13 residues. V gave up 0 bases and J gave up 6 bases, with 12 bases separating them. CDR1 DFQATT and CDR2 SNEGSKA come from the germline V gene (reference sequence). The chain's CDR3 is CSARDQGVGEQYF. The CDR3 DNA is TGCAGTGCTAGAGATCAAGGGGTAGGCGAGCAGTACTTC.

The chain couples TRBV29-1 to TRBJ2-7; 10 positions match TRBD1. The CDR3 sequence is 12 residues long. The V gene's germline CDR1 is SQVTM and CDR2 ANQGSEA. V gave up 6 bases and J gave up 6 bases; unmatched junction bases: 5. CDR3 loop: CSVPGTGVEQYF. As DNA, the CDR3 is TGCAGCGTGCCCGGGACAGGGGTCGAGCAGTACTTC.

J is TRBJ2-3 and V is TRBV4-1, with D possibly TRBD1 on 5 matching bases. Germline V lookup: CDR1 MGHRA, CDR2 YSYEKL. Trimming pared 1 base from V and 6 bases from J, leaving 11 bases between. This CDR3 comprises 14 residues. CDR3 sequence reads: CASSQGQLMDTQYF. CDR3 nucleotides: TGCGCCAGCAGCCAAGGACAGTTGATGGATACGCAGTATTTT.

This clonotype was detected a few times. V is TRBV4-3 and J is TRBJ1-3; D unresolved. CDR1 LGHNA and CDR2 YSLEER come from the germline V gene. The CDR3 is made up of 17 amino acids. The germline V and J ends were trimmed by 0 bases and 2 bases, with 14 bases remaining between them. The CDR3 region is CASSQDIGIPTGNTIYF. In DNA, the CDR3 is TGCGCCAGCAGCCAAGATATCGGCATCCCAACTGGAAACACCATATATTTT.

The rearrangement joins TRBV7-2 to TRBJ2-2; D ambiguous. This CDR3 has 17 amino acids. CDR1 is SGHTA and CDR2 is FQGNSA in the germline V gene. V was pared by 1 base and J by 5 bases, with 17 bases between. In DNA form, the CDR3 reads TGTGCCAGCAGCTTAGTCGGCGGCCTAGTGGGGACCGGGGAGCTGTTTTTT. It specifies CASSLVGGLVGTGELFF.

This clonotype has at least ten counts. This chain uses TRBV20-1 with TRBJ2-2; 7 positions agree with TRBD1. The CDR3 has 15 amino acids. Unmatched junction bases numbered 4, after V lost 0 bases and J lost 3 bases. Germline loops: CDR1 DFQATT, CDR2 SNEGSKA (reference sequence). The CDR3 loop reads CSARDGGQDTGELFF. CDR3 nucleotides: TGCAGTGCTAGAGATGGTGGACAGGACACCGGGGAGCTGTTTTTT.

The rearrangement uses TRBV7-2 and TRBJ2-2; no definite D call. The CDR3 consists of 14 residues. Germline V lookup: CDR1 SGHTA, CDR2 FQGNSA. The V gene lost 0 bases and the J gene lost 3 bases, with 5 bases spanning the gap. Here the CDR3 reads CASSLAQYTGELFF. For the CDR3, the DNA is TGTGCCAGCAGCTTAGCGCAGTACACCGGGGAGCTGTTTTTT.

The J gene is TRBJ2-2, the V gene TRBV7-7; TRBD1 aligns across 9 bases. J lost 1 base, V lost 1 base, and 7 bases had no gene match. CDR1 SSHAT and CDR2 FNYEAQ come from the germline V gene (reference sequence). CDR3 length: 18 residues. This CDR3 is CASSLDDRGIQNTGELFF. CDR3 in DNA: TGTGCCAGCAGCTTAGATGACAGGGGGATACAGAACACCGGGGAGCTGTTTTTT.